The T cell receptor (beta chain) under discussion was sequenced for a study of cytomegalovirus exposure and HLA in healthy donors. For this clone: The antigen is unknown.

This PCR relied on a set of 60 Vbeta primers and 13 Jbeta primers. Assay used: immunoSEQ multiplex PCR; TCRdb lists only in-frame clones, some missing. The table for this sample gives around 45,000 clones. Points from the study as a whole: A missense variant in DCLRE1C was later tied to TCR beta V- and J-gene trimming. Serostatus for CMV was the only available immune exposure information.

Germline lookup yields CDR1 LGHNA and CDR2 YSLEER. The V and J ends lost 0 bases and 4 bases, in that order; junction bases with no gene match: 5. This CDR3 has 16 residues. Sequencing used PBMCs. The chain joins TRBV4-3 to TRBJ2-3; TRBD2 matches at 9 bases. The TCR was taken from a woman in her twenties or thirties in good health and CMV-seronegative. The CDR3: CASSQERGRAADTQYF. CDR3 bases: TGCGCCAGCAGCCAAGAACGCGGGAGGGCCGCAGATACGCAGTATTTT.